This TCR beta chain stems from a study of blood T cell repertoires in COVID-19. Turning to the study itself: Samples came from the United States, Italy and Spain, spanning acute and convalescent COVID-19. T cells, B-cell-depleted T cells, or PBMCs supplied cDNA or gDNA.

The CDR3 sequence is 19 residues long. Germline CDR1 reads MNHEY; CDR2 reads SVGEGT. V was cut by 0 bases and J by 4 bases, with 19 bases left in between. Libraries were prepared by immunoSEQ multiplex PCR; TCRdb keeps only in-frame clonotypes and omits some of them. The top ten clones hold about a fifth of a sample with around 190,000 clones, 85% to 90% of them seen once. A single count supports this clone. This chain joins TRBV6-2 or TRBV6-3 and TRBJ2-6; the D gene is possibly TRBD1 (6 bases). The specimen was peripheral blood. This TCR came from a man aged 65-85 years with active or convalescent COVID-19. As DNA, the CDR3 is TGTGCCAGCAGTTACTCCCTTCGACAGGACAGATGGGGGGCCAACGTCCTGACTTTC. It translates to CASSYSLRQDRWGANVLTF.